Listed here are 21 T cell receptor beta chains from one sample, sequenced in a study of blood T cell repertoires in COVID-19. TCRdb keeps only in-frame clones here, not all; method: immunoSEQ multiplex PCR. The sample has over 120,000 clones, 77% seen once; the top ten hold roughly 10%. Sequencing was carried out using peripheral blood. The receptors were sampled from a woman in her 50s with active or convalescent COVID-19.

The CDR3 coding sequence is TGCAGCGTTGAAAGCGGGAGCTCCTACGAGCAGTACTTC. This gives the protein CSVESGSSYEQYF. The chain employs TRBV29-1 and TRBJ2-7; 8 bases align to TRBD2. The CDR3 is made up of 13 amino acids. The V gene end was trimmed by 2 bases and the J gene end by 0 bases; junction bases not matched to a gene: 0. From germline, CDR1 is SQVTM and CDR2 ANQGSEA.

This clone was counted once. V gene TRBV28 combines with J gene TRBJ2-2; 15 nucleotides match TRBD2. This CDR3 has 17 residues. Trimming cost V 5 bases and J 6 bases; bases outside gene matches: 7. Germline V gene data show CDR1 as MDHEN and CDR2 as SYDVKM. CDR3 DNA: TGTGCCAGCAGTCTGGGACTAGCGGGAGGTTTTGCCGGGGAGCTGTTTTTT. Residues: CASSLGLAGGFAGELFF.

The chain is built from TRBV5-5 and TRBJ1-2; D might be TRBD1 (5 bases). Germline V CDR1 and CDR2: SGHKS, YYEKEE (reference sequence). This CDR3 comprises 17 residues. Trimming pared 4 bases from V and 3 bases from J, leaving 22 bases between. The CDR3 loop reads CASSVGDWGRLDYGYTF. DNA for the CDR3: TGTGCCAGCAGCGTTGGCGATTGGGGCAGATTAGACTATGGCTACACCTTC.

The chain joins TRBV18 to TRBJ1-4, with a tentative D call TRBD1 (5 bases). Between the trimmed V and J ends, which lost 3 bases and 6 bases, there was a span of 11 bases. Germline V gene lookup returns CDR1 KGHSH and CDR2 LQKENI. This CDR3 is 14 amino acids long. The DNA for the CDR3 is TGTGCCAGCTCACCGACAGTAGGTGATGAAAAACTGTTTTTT. Translation gives CASSPTVGDEKLFF. The variable domain in full, with the rest retrieved from reference TRBV18 and TRBJ1-4, is NAGVMQNPRHLVRRRGQEARLRCSPMKGHSHVYWYRQLPEEGLKFMVYLQKENIIDESGMPKERFSAEFPKEGPSILRIQQVVRGDSAAYFCASSPTVGDEKLFFGSGTQLSVL.

CDR3 protein: CSVVGQRGGQETQYF. The CDR3 DNA follows: TGCAGCGTTGTTGGTCAGCGGGGGGGCCAAGAGACCCAGTACTTC. The chain links TRBV29-1 to TRBJ2-5, with TRBD2 matching 10 bases. Germline CDR1 SQVTM, CDR2 ANQGSEA. The CDR3 consists of 15 residues. Trimming cost V 4 bases and J 1 base; bases outside gene matches: 6. Drawing the rest from reference TRBV29-1 and TRBJ2-5, the complete variable domain is SAVISQKPSRDICQRGTSLTIQCQVDSQVTMMFWYRQQPGQSLTLIATANQGSEATYESGFVIDKFPISRPNLTFSTLTVSNMSPEDSSIYLCSVVGQRGGQETQYFGPGTRLLVL.

This chain links TRBV2 with TRBJ1-2; D remains unclear. Germline V lookup: CDR1 SNHLY, CDR2 FYNNEI. Between the trimmed V and J ends, which lost 8 bases and 4 bases, there was a span of 17 bases. The CDR3 is 14 amino acids. Here the CDR3 reads CASQVGGRPYGYTF. The CDR3 nucleotides read TGTGCCAGCCAAGTGGGAGGGAGGCCCTATGGCTACACCTTC.

This clone was observed a handful of times. The chain recombines TRBV19 with TRBJ1-1; D unclear. This CDR3 spans 13 amino acids. Germline V lookup: CDR1 LNHDA, CDR2 SQIVND (reference sequence). The ends were cut back, 3 bases at V and 5 bases at J, with 10 bases in the middle. The CDR3 protein is CASSIPPGTEAFF. The CDR3 DNA sequence: TGTGCCAGTAGTATCCCTCCGGGTACTGAAGCTTTCTTT.

The CDR3 nucleotides read TGTGCCAGCAGTTCCCCGACAGGGGAAAGCTATGGCTACACCTTC. Translating it yields CASSSPTGESYGYTF. The chain recombines TRBV28 with TRBJ1-2; TRBD1 aligns across 8 bases. Trimming took 4 bases from V and 4 from J; bases not matched to a gene: 8. The CDR3 has 15 amino acids. Germline V gives CDR1 MDHEN, CDR2 SYDVKM.

V is TRBV11-2 and J is TRBJ2-1; a weak D match, TRBD1 (6 bases). This CDR3 has 15 residues. The V end was cut by 3 bases, the J end by 5 bases, with 14 bases between. Germline V gene lookup returns CDR1 SGHAT and CDR2 FQNNGV. In DNA form, the CDR3 reads TGTGCCAGCAGCTTTCAGGGGTTCCCCAACAATGAGCAGTTCTTC. Translation gives CASSFQGFPNNEQFF.

The V gene is TRBV19, the J gene TRBJ1-1, with TRBD1 matching over 10 bases. Trimming took 5 bases from V and 1 from J; bases not matched to a gene: 4. Per germline, CDR1 LNHDA and CDR2 SQIVND (reference sequence). The CDR3 is 15 residues long. The CDR3 spells CASSPGTGANTEAFF. The CDR3 DNA reads as TGTGCCAGTAGTCCCGGGACAGGGGCGAACACTGAAGCTTTCTTT.

The chain is built from TRBV28 and TRBJ1-5, with D maybe TRBD1 (5 bases). The CDR3 totals 12 residues. Trimming left V 10 bases short and J 11 bases short, with 18 bases between. Germline CDR1 MDHEN, CDR2 SYDVKM. The CDR3 DNA follows: TGTGCCACCCTCGGGGGATTTGGGGCCCAGCATTTT. Translation: CATLGGFGAQHF.

The chain has TRBV11-2 and TRBJ2-5; D remains ambiguous. This CDR3 comprises 15 residues. Germline V gene lookup returns CDR1 SGHAT and CDR2 FQNNGV. The V gene lost 3 bases and the J gene lost 2 bases, with 13 bases spanning the gap. The CDR3 sequence: CASSLGRRYQETQYF. The CDR3 region has the DNA TGTGCCAGCAGCTTGGGTCGGAGATATCAAGAGACCCAGTACTTC.

The chain combines TRBV5-6 with TRBJ2-3; unclear D gene. Between the trimmed V and J ends, which lost 0 bases and 0 bases, there was a span of 5 bases. In germline, CDR1 is SGHDT, CDR2 YYEEEE. This CDR3 region has 14 residues. Written as DNA, the CDR3 is TGTGCCAGCAGCTTGGACAGCAGCACAGATACGCAGTATTTT. Protein sequence: CASSLDSSTDTQYF.

This rearrangement joins TRBV28 to TRBJ1-3; 7 nucleotides align to TRBD1. The germline V gene encodes CDR1 MDHEN and CDR2 SYDVKM. With V trimmed by 6 bases and J by 1 base, 18 bases remained unmatched. The CDR3 covers 19 residues. The CDR3 bases are TGTGCCAGCAGCTTTTCCTACCGGGACAGCTTAGGGTCTGGAAACACCATATATTTT. It yields the protein CASSFSYRDSLGSGNTIYF.

V usage is TRBV4-3 and J usage is TRBJ1-6, with 11 bases matching TRBD1. From germline, CDR1 is LGHNA and CDR2 YSLEER. The CDR3 runs to 17 residues. Trimming cost V 4 bases and J 10 bases; bases outside gene matches: 12. The CDR3 protein is CASSPRTGGEVGSPLHF. The CDR3 nucleotides read TGCGCCAGCAGCCCAAGGACAGGGGGCGAGGTGGGCTCACCCCTCCACTTT.

V gene TRBV29-1 combines with J gene TRBJ1-1; D is unclear. Per the germline V gene, CDR1 is SQVTM and CDR2 is ANQGSEA. Trimming removed 6 bases at V and 1 base at J, with 15 bases between. The CDR3 consists of 14 residues. The CDR3 DNA reads TGCAGCGTGCCCCGACTCGGTCCGAACACTGAAGCTTTCTTT. Its protein product is CSVPRLGPNTEAFF.

The rearrangement joins TRBV6-2 or TRBV6-3 to TRBJ2-1; D perhaps matches TRBD2 (6 bases). Trimming cost V 0 bases and J 9 bases, with 12 bases left between them. CDR3 length: 14 amino acids. Germline V gene data show CDR1 as MNHEY and CDR2 as SVGEGT. The CDR3 loop is CASSYSGRRGEQFF. Here the CDR3 DNA reads TGTGCCAGCAGTTACTCCGGGAGACGTGGTGAGCAGTTCTTC.

This rearrangement joins TRBV11-2 to TRBJ1-2, with TRBD1 matching over 7 bases. Trimming cost V 5 bases and J 5 bases; bases outside gene matches: 11. Germline CDR1 reads SGHAT; CDR2 reads FQNNGV. This CDR3 has 15 residues. The chain's CDR3 is CASSPDRASPYGYTF. The CDR3 region has the DNA TGTGCCAGCAGCCCAGACAGGGCGAGTCCATATGGCTACACCTTC.

This chain connects TRBV2 to TRBJ2-5; 13 bases map to TRBD2. The V and J ends lost 4 bases and 3 bases, in that order; junction bases with no gene match: 8. This CDR3 has 17 residues. CDR1 SNHLY and CDR2 FYNNEI come from the germline V gene. The CDR3 nucleotides read TGTGCCAGCAGTGGGACTAGCGGGGGCCTCCCTGAAGAGACCCAGTACTTC. Its translation is CASSGTSGGLPEETQYF. Full variable domain (outside the CDR3, taken from reference TRBV2 and TRBJ2-5): EPEVTQTPSHQVTQMGQEVILRCVPISNHLYFYWYRQILGQKVEFLVSFYNNEISEKSEIFDDQFSVERPDGSNFTLKIRSTKLEDSAMYFCASSGTSGGLPEETQYFGPGTRLLVL.

Here the CDR3 reads CAWTPLGPGELFF. The CDR3 DNA is TGTGCCTGGACACCCTTGGGCCCCGGGGAGCTGTTTTTT. V usage is TRBV30 and J usage is TRBJ2-2; D unresolved. The CDR3 is made up of 13 amino acids. The V gene lost 4 bases and the J gene lost 6 bases, with 12 bases spanning the gap. Germline assignment: CDR1 GTSNPN and CDR2 SVGIG (reference sequence). Full variable domain (outside the CDR3, taken from reference TRBV30 and TRBJ2-2): SQTIHQWPATLVQPVGSPLSLECTVEGTSNPNLYWYRQAAGRGLQLLFYSVGIGQISSEVPQNLSASRPQDRQFILSSKKLLLSDSGFYLCAWTPLGPGELFFGEGSRLTVL.

The rearrangement links TRBV7-6 to TRBJ2-3; D gene uncertain. Germline V CDR1 and CDR2: SGHVS, FNYEAQ. This CDR3 is 16 amino acids long. Trimming stripped 5 bases from V and 3 bases from J, with 18 bases between. The chain's CDR3 is CASSPRYAESTDTQYF. The CDR3 DNA sequence: TGTGCCAGCAGCCCCCGCTACGCTGAAAGTACAGATACGCAGTATTTT.